Listed here are 26 T cell receptor beta chains from one sample, sequenced in a study of cytomegalovirus exposure and HLA in healthy donors. Both 60 Vbeta primers and 13 Jbeta primers went into the PCR. Generated by immunoSEQ multiplex PCR, the TCRdb table keeps only in-frame clones and is missing some. Of more than 110,000 clones in the sample, just under 85% were seen once. Specimen: PBMCs. Source of these receptors: a man aged 35 to 55 in good health and CMV-seropositive.

The rearrangement joins TRBV27 to TRBJ2-1, with 11 bases fitting TRBD2. V was clipped by 4 bases and J by 5 bases; unmatched bases: 4. This CDR3 region has 15 residues. Germline V gene sequence: CDR1 MNHEY, CDR2 SMNVEV (reference sequence). The CDR3: CASSSGTSGHNEQFF. The CDR3 DNA reads TGTGCCAGCAGTTCCGGGACTAGCGGCCACAATGAGCAGTTCTTC.

The V gene is TRBV10-3, the J gene TRBJ1-1, with 9 bases matching TRBD1. Germline CDR1 reads ENHRY; CDR2 reads SYGVKD. The CDR3 length is 14 residues. The trim removed 10 bases at V and 4 bases at J, leaving 10 bases unmatched. CDR3 bases: TGTGCCACCCTACAGGGGGCTTCGACCACTGAAGCTTTCTTT. Encoded protein: CATLQGASTTEAFF.

In its sample, this clone was seen a few times. This chain connects TRBV29-1 to TRBJ1-2; the match to TRBD1 covers 8 bases. There are 15 residues in the CDR3. V gave up 5 bases and J gave up 4 bases; unmatched junction bases: 12. CDR1 and CDR2 from the germline V gene are SQVTM and ANQGSEA. The CDR3 DNA sequence: TGCAGCGTTTATGCAACGGACAGGGAGATCTATGGCTACACCTTC. It translates to CSVYATDREIYGYTF.

This clone appeared a single time. This sequence joins TRBV7-3 and TRBJ2-1, with 9 bases that match TRBD2. This CDR3 has 18 amino acids. V gave up 6 bases and J gave up 0 bases; unmatched junction bases: 12. Germline CDR1 reads SGHTA; CDR2 reads FQGTGA. The CDR3 is CASRFTGLALSSYNEQFF. The CDR3 DNA is TGTGCCAGCAGGTTCACCGGACTAGCGCTGAGCTCCTACAATGAGCAGTTCTTC.

The CDR3 loop is CASSSLAGAPQETQYF. The CDR3 nucleotides are TGTGCCAGCAGCTCTCTAGCGGGAGCCCCTCAAGAGACCCAGTACTTC. J is TRBJ2-5 and V is TRBV7-9, with 10 bases identical to TRBD2. The CDR3 sequence is 16 residues long. CDR1 SEHNR and CDR2 FQNEAQ come from the germline V gene (reference sequence). After removal of 4 bases from V and 2 bases from J, the junction contained 7 bases not matched to a gene.

The genes are TRBV5-1 and TRBJ1-4; TRBD1 is a possible D gene (5 bases). Germline V gene data show CDR1 as SGHRS and CDR2 as YFSETQ. Trimming removed 1 base from V and 4 bases from J, with 8 bases in between. The CDR3 spans 14 residues. CDR3 sequence: CASSLKGDNEKLFF. CDR3 in DNA: TGCGCCAGCAGCTTGAAAGGGGATAATGAAAAACTGTTTTTT.

This chain connects TRBV18 to TRBJ2-1; possibly TRBD1 for D (5 bases). Deletions cut 3 bases from V and 5 bases from J, with 8 bases between. The germline V gene has CDR1 KGHSH and CDR2 LQKENI. The length of the CDR3 is 13 residues. The CDR3 spells CASSPSRDNEQFF. Written as DNA, the CDR3 is TGTGCCAGCTCACCGAGCAGGGACAATGAGCAGTTCTTC. Supplemented by reference TRBV18 and TRBJ2-1, the full variable domain reads NAGVMQNPRHLVRRRGQEARLRCSPMKGHSHVYWYRQLPEEGLKFMVYLQKENIIDESGMPKERFSAEFPKEGPSILRIQQVVRGDSAAYFCASSPSRDNEQFFGPGTRLTVL.

This clone appeared once. The gene calls are TRBV10-3 and TRBJ2-7; D is unresolved. Trimming removed 5 bases from V and 0 bases from J, with 14 bases in between. This CDR3 comprises 15 residues. The germline gives CDR1 ENHRY, CDR2 SYGVKD. CDR3 protein: CAISQVQEASYEQYF. For the CDR3, the DNA is TGTGCCATCAGTCAAGTCCAGGAAGCCTCCTACGAGCAGTACTTC.

This clone was picked up a small number of times. This sequence joins TRBV2 and TRBJ2-3; the D is unclear. This CDR3 region has 13 residues. Trimming pared 2 bases from V and 4 bases from J, leaving 7 bases between. The V gene's germline CDR1 is SNHLY and CDR2 FYNNEI. CDR3 sequence: CASSEFRADTQYF. As DNA, the CDR3 is TGTGCCAGCAGTGAATTTCGGGCAGATACGCAGTATTTT.

The gene calls are TRBV19 and TRBJ2-3; a weak D match, TRBD1 (7 bases). This CDR3 is built from 14 residues. CDR1 and CDR2 from the germline V gene are LNHDA and SQIVND (reference sequence). The V and J ends lost 4 bases and 4 bases respectively, with 12 bases between them. CDR3 bases: TGTGCCAGTAGTACAGACAGGGAGGCAGATACGCAGTATTTT. It is translated as CASSTDREADTQYF.

V usage is TRBV4-2 and J usage is TRBJ2-5; 10 bases match TRBD2. Unmatched junction bases numbered 4, after V lost 0 bases and J lost 9 bases. Germline-derived CDR1 and CDR2 are LGHNA and YNFKEQ. CDR3 size: 14 residues. The CDR3 DNA follows: TGTGCCAGCAGCCAAGAACTAGCGGGAAGGGCCCAGTACTTC. This gives the protein CASSQELAGRAQYF.

The chain employs TRBV6-6 and TRBJ2-7, with TRBD2 matching 8 bases. Trimming at V came to 7 bases and at J to 5 bases, leaving 13 bases not matched to a gene. CDR1 MNHNY and CDR2 SVGAGI come from the germline V gene (reference sequence). CDR3 size: 15 residues. The CDR3 DNA is TGTGCCAGCACTATAACAGCGGGAGTGATCAACGAGCAGTACTTC. This gives the protein CASTITAGVINEQYF.

This chain uses TRBV11-3 with TRBJ1-1; D is ambiguous. The CDR3 runs to 14 residues. Germline V gene data show CDR1 as SGHNT and CDR2 as YENEEA. V was cut by 5 bases and J by 3 bases, with 13 bases left in between. CDR3 nucleotides: TGTGCCAGCAGCCAGGCGGGGTCGGACACTGAAGCTTTCTTT. It codes for CASSQAGSDTEAFF.

The J gene is TRBJ2-7, the V gene TRBV11-2, with TRBD2 as a possible D gene (6 bases). This CDR3 has 14 amino acids. V was clipped by 3 bases and J by 3 bases, with 12 bases between them. Germline loops: CDR1 SGHAT, CDR2 FQNNGV. CDR3 sequence (DNA): TGTGCCAGCAGCTTCCGGCAGCGGGTCTACGAGCAGTACTTC. Translating gives CASSFRQRVYEQYF.

V is TRBV6-6 and J is TRBJ1-2; 7 bases fit TRBD1. V lost 5 bases and J lost 5; bases outside the gene matches: 8. The germline gives CDR1 MNHNY, CDR2 SVGAGI (reference sequence). The CDR3 is 14 amino acids. In nucleotides, the CDR3 is TGTGCCAGCAGTAACACAGGGGAGTGGTATGGCTACACCTTC. Its translation is CASSNTGEWYGYTF.

J is TRBJ2-5 and V is TRBV6-5; TRBD1 matches 7 bases. The germline V gene encodes CDR1 MNHEY and CDR2 SVGAGI. Trimming at V came to 2 bases and at J to 4 bases, leaving 4 bases not matched to a gene. The CDR3 length is 14 residues. As DNA, the CDR3 is TGTGCCAGCAGTTACCAGACAGGGTCAGAGACCCAGTACTTC. It yields the protein CASSYQTGSETQYF.

The gene calls are TRBV30 and TRBJ2-5, with 8 bases matching TRBD2. With 0 bases clipped from V and 3 bases from J, the junction kept 6 bases outside the gene matches. Germline lookup yields CDR1 GTSNPN and CDR2 SVGIG (reference sequence). The CDR3 sequence is 15 residues long. DNA of the CDR3: TGTGCCTGGAGTGTATTGTGGCGGGGGGAAGAGACCCAGTACTTC. Translated, it gives CAWSVLWRGEETQYF.

The gene calls are TRBV19 and TRBJ2-7; 10 nucleotides agree with TRBD1. Trimming removed 5 bases from V and 4 bases from J; junction bases left unmatched: 8. This CDR3 is 15 amino acids long. Looked up from germline, CDR1 is LNHDA and CDR2 is SQIVND (reference sequence). The CDR3 coding sequence is TGTGCCAGTAGTCCTGGGACAGGGGTTCTATACGAGCAGTACTTC. It is translated as CASSPGTGVLYEQYF.

The chain uses TRBV29-1 and TRBJ1-3, with D perhaps matching TRBD1 (5 bases). The CDR3 has 13 residues. Germline V lookup: CDR1 SQVTM, CDR2 ANQGSEA. Trimming cost V 6 bases and J 0 bases, with 9 bases left between them. Written as DNA, the CDR3 is TGCAGCGTCCAACAGGACTCTGGAAACACCATATATTTT. Amino acid sequence: CSVQQDSGNTIYF.

V is TRBV19 and J is TRBJ2-3; 8 nucleotides align to TRBD1. CDR1 and CDR2 from the germline V gene are LNHDA and SQIVND (reference sequence). This CDR3 region has 15 residues. V lost 5 bases to trimming and J lost 1 base; unmatched junction nucleotides: 5. This CDR3 reads CASSRTGSGTDTQYF. For the CDR3, the DNA is TGTGCCAGTAGTCGGACAGGGAGTGGCACAGATACGCAGTATTTT.

This chain links TRBV10-1 with TRBJ2-7, with D perhaps TRBD1 (5 bases). V was shortened by 2 bases and J by 3 bases, with 11 bases between the two germline ends. In germline, CDR1 is WNHNN, CDR2 SYGVQD (reference sequence). CDR3 length equals 14 residues. The CDR3 is CASSEERGNYEQYF. In DNA, the CDR3 is TGCGCCAGCAGTGAGGAAAGGGGTAACTACGAGCAGTACTTC.

The J gene is TRBJ2-7, the V gene TRBV7-9; D unclear. Trimming pared 2 bases from V and 0 bases from J, leaving 8 bases between. Germline CDR1 and CDR2: SEHNR and FQNEAQ (reference sequence). The length of the CDR3 is 14 residues. This CDR3 reads CASSLSEVSYEQYF. Here the CDR3 DNA reads TGTGCCAGCAGCTTAAGCGAGGTCTCCTACGAGCAGTACTTC. The full variable domain, with the rest looked up from reference TRBV7-9 and TRBJ2-7, is DTGVSQNPRHKITKRGQNVTFRCDPISEHNRLYWYRQTLGQGPEFLTYFQNEAQLEKSRLLSDRFSAERPKGSFSTLEIQRTEQGDSAMYLCASSLSEVSYEQYFGPGTRLTVT.

This sequence joins TRBV7-3 and TRBJ2-7; TRBD2 agrees at 9 bases. The CDR3 extends over 15 amino acids. The germline V gene has CDR1 SGHTA and CDR2 FQGTGA. J gave up 1 base and V 2 bases, and 3 bases lay outside the gene matches. CDR3 nucleotides: TGTGCCAGCAGCTTATTGGCGGGGGGGTCCTACGAGCAGTACTTC. Translation gives CASSLLAGGSYEQYF.

The chain uses TRBV9 and TRBJ1-5; perhaps TRBD1 as D (6 bases). This CDR3 is built from 14 residues. V shed 0 bases and J shed 2 bases, with 6 bases lying between them. The germline gives CDR1 SGDLS, CDR2 YYNGEE. The CDR3 sequence: CASSVGTGNQPQHF. The CDR3 bases are TGTGCCAGCAGCGTAGGGACAGGCAATCAGCCCCAGCATTTT.

The rearrangement joins TRBV7-2 to TRBJ2-2, with TRBD2 matching 12 bases. Losses at the gene ends were 4 bases for V and 4 bases for J; bases not matched to a gene: 4. The germline gives CDR1 SGHTA, CDR2 FQGNSA. The CDR3 is made up of 16 amino acids. CDR3 coding DNA: TGTGCCAGCAGCTCAGGACTAGCGGGACCCACCGGGGAGCTGTTTTTT. Translation gives CASSSGLAGPTGELFF.

The genes are TRBV10-2 and TRBJ2-7, with D maybe TRBD2 (5 bases). V was cut by 2 bases and J by 3 bases, with 5 bases left in between. Germline CDR1 and CDR2: WSHSY and SAAADI. The CDR3 has 12 residues. CDR3 nucleotides: TGCGCCAGCAGTGAGGGAGGCTACGAGCAGTACTTC. It translates to CASSEGGYEQYF.